The subject of this entry is one T cell receptor (beta chain). These data belong to a study of blood T cell repertoires in COVID-19. Per the germline V gene, CDR1 is GTSNPN and CDR2 is SVGIG (reference sequence). The CDR3 length is 15 residues. The J segment lost 9 bases and the V segment lost 3 bases, leaving 10 bases of the junction unmatched. Assay: immunoSEQ multiplex PCR; the TCRdb copy retains only in-frame clones and omits some. This sample has a few hundred thousand clones, with around nine tenths found just once. The chain couples TRBV30 to TRBJ1-6, with 8 bases lining up with TRBD1. The clonotype was recovered from a man aged 25-40 years with active or convalescent COVID-19. Sequenced material: peripheral blood. CDR3 DNA sequence: TGTGCCTGGAGCTACAACGGACAGGGAGTTTCACCCCTCCACTTT. Protein: CAWSYNGQGVSPLHF. The full variable domain, with the rest looked up from reference TRBV30 and TRBJ1-6, is SQTIHQWPATLVQPVGSPLSLECTVEGTSNPNLYWYRQAAGRGLQLLFYSVGIGQISSEVPQNLSASRPQDRQFILSSKKLLLSDSGFYLCAWSYNGQGVSPLHFGNGTRLTVT.